What follows are 20 T cell receptor beta chains derived from one specimen sequenced in a study of T-cell memory formation after mild COVID-19. TCRdb reprocessed the 5' RACE reads via MiXCR and lists one record per CDR3 protein. The sample has approximately 190,000 distinct CDR3 sequences; 15% to 20% are singletons. The sequencing sample was made of PBMCs or a T cell subset sorted from them (not recorded which). The source of these receptors is an adult woman who had mild COVID-19 (a few samples of this study predate the infection). Cell type and time point are not known.

This clonotype was found a few times. The CDR3 loop is CATSIAGWGNTEAFF. CDR3 nucleotides: TGTGCCACCAGCATCGCAGGATGGGGGAACACTGAAGCTTTCTTT. The chain carries TRBV15 and TRBJ1-1; D remains unclear. Germline CDR1 reads LNHNV; CDR2 reads YYDKDF (reference sequence). Trimming removed 4 bases from V and 1 base from J, with 13 bases in between. There are 15 residues in the CDR3.

This clonotype was recorded at least ten times. The gene calls are TRBV9 and TRBJ2-3; D ambiguous. The CDR3 runs 13 residues. Trimming pared 4 bases from V and 5 bases from J, leaving 11 bases between. Germline-derived CDR1 and CDR2 are SGDLS and YYNGEE. The chain's CDR3 is CASSPGSLDTQYF. DNA for the CDR3: TGTGCCAGCAGCCCCGGATCGCTAGATACGCAGTATTTT.

The chain is built from TRBV2 and TRBJ2-5, with a weak D call TRBD2 (6 bases). V was pared by 4 bases and J by 5 bases, with 14 bases between. Germline values: CDR1 SNHLY, CDR2 FYNNEI. This CDR3 contains 14 residues. CDR3 region: CASSAPGVAETQYF. The CDR3 DNA reads as TGTGCCAGCAGTGCCCCGGGGGTAGCGGAGACCCAGTACTTC.

This clonotype was recorded a few times. The V and J genes are TRBV5-1 and TRBJ2-1, with 7 bases identical to TRBD1. Germline V gene lookup returns CDR1 SGHRS and CDR2 YFSETQ. CDR3 size: 14 residues. The J segment lost 8 bases and the V segment lost 0 bases, leaving 5 bases of the junction unmatched. CDR3 sequence: CASSLGQQGDEQFF. The CDR3 nucleotides are TGCGCCAGCAGCTTGGGACAGCAGGGGGATGAGCAGTTCTTC.

This chain uses TRBV7-9 with TRBJ2-3, with no clear D. V was cut by 4 bases and J by 6 bases, with 2 bases left in between. CDR1 is SEHNR and CDR2 is FQNEAQ in the germline V gene (reference sequence). The CDR3 spans 10 residues. CDR3 nucleotide sequence: TGTGCCAGCAGCTCCGATACGCAGTATTTT. Protein product: CASSSDTQYF.

With regard to this clonotype: A much larger clone lies a single base off, so this may be a read error. This chain links TRBV7-8 with TRBJ2-1; D is unresolved. Looked up from germline, CDR1 is SGHVS and CDR2 is FQNEAQ. V lost 10 bases and J lost 5, with 15 bases in between. This CDR3 has 13 amino acids. The DNA of the CDR3 is TGTGCCATCGGGCGGCGGATGAACAATGAGCAGTTCTTC. Its translation: CAIGRRMNNEQFF.

The sample holds many counts of this clonotype. CDR3: CASSPTGMNTEAFF. CDR3 in DNA: TGTGCCAGCAGCCCCACAGGAATGAACACTGAAGCTTTCTTT. The gene calls are TRBV7-9 and TRBJ1-1; TRBD1 is a possible D gene (5 bases). The CDR3 spans 14 residues. CDR1 and CDR2 from the germline V gene are SEHNR and FQNEAQ (reference sequence). The germline V and J ends were trimmed by 5 bases and 0 bases, with 10 bases remaining between them.

In this sample, this clonotype turned up many times. V gene TRBV9 combines with J gene TRBJ1-2; D may be TRBD1 (5 bases). Germline lookup yields CDR1 SGDLS and CDR2 YYNGEE. The CDR3 sequence is 13 residues long. V dropped 0 bases and J dropped 2 bases, with 5 bases sitting between them. The DNA of the CDR3 is TGTGCCAGCAGCGTAGGGACAAACTATGGCTACACCTTC. Encoded protein: CASSVGTNYGYTF.

The chain is built from TRBV6-6 and TRBJ2-2; D is unclear. V lost 3 bases and J lost 4, with 9 bases in between. The germline CDR1 and CDR2 sequences are MNHNY and SVGAGI (reference sequence). This CDR3 region has 14 residues. The CDR3 coding sequence is TGTGCCAGCAGTTATAGGGATCCCACCGGGGAGCTGTTTTTT. Protein sequence: CASSYRDPTGELFF.

This clonotype was recorded a few times. J is TRBJ2-3 and V is TRBV29-1; D remains unclear. The CDR3 sequence is 12 residues long. V was trimmed by 3 bases and J by 0 bases, leaving 4 bases between them. Germline V CDR1 and CDR2: SQVTM, ANQGSEA. The CDR3 is CSVDPSTDTQYF. CDR3 in DNA: TGCAGCGTTGATCCTAGCACAGATACGCAGTATTTT.

The chain employs TRBV28 and TRBJ1-2; D remains ambiguous. This CDR3 is 13 amino acids long. V was trimmed by 4 bases and J by 4 bases, leaving 10 bases between them. Germline CDR1 and CDR2: MDHEN and SYDVKM. CDR3 sequence reads: CASSSGAVYGYTF. As DNA, the CDR3 is TGTGCCAGCAGTTCAGGTGCCGTCTATGGCTACACCTTC.

Comments on this clonotype: Germline and junction disagree at one end, which may indicate a read error. The chain employs TRBV7-9 and TRBJ2-3; TRBD2 matches at 9 bases. CDR1 SEHNR and CDR2 FQNEAQ come from the germline V gene (reference sequence). The CDR3 spans 12 residues. DNA of the CDR3: TGTGCCAGCAGCACCCCGGGACTAGCTGTACTTTTT. Translating gives CASSTPGLAVLF.

This clonotype was detected only a few times. The rearrangement links TRBV11-2 to TRBJ2-5; D possibly corresponds to TRBD2 (6 bases). Germline lookup yields CDR1 SGHAT and CDR2 FQNNGV. Deletions cut 1 base from V and 5 bases from J, with 14 bases between. The CDR3 totals 15 residues. The CDR3 is CASSLGAGREETQYF. CDR3 nucleotide sequence: TGTGCCAGCAGCTTAGGAGCGGGCAGGGAGGAGACCCAGTACTTC.

This clonotype was seen more than once but under ten times. The CDR3 loop reads CASRGQGYTEAFF. DNA of the CDR3: TGCGCCAGCAGGGGACAGGGCTACACTGAAGCTTTCTTT. The V and J genes are TRBV5-1 and TRBJ1-1; 9 positions agree with TRBD1. The V segment lost 5 bases and the J segment 3 bases; nucleotides outside the gene matches: 2. CDR1 and CDR2 from the germline V gene are SGHRS and YFSETQ. The CDR3 covers 13 residues.

This clonotype was detected ten times or more. The V and J genes are TRBV7-2 and TRBJ2-6; a possible D gene is TRBD1 (5 bases). V was cut by 5 bases and J by 4 bases, with 9 bases left in between. This CDR3 comprises 14 residues. Germline CDR1 reads SGHTA; CDR2 reads FQGNSA. CDR3: CASSPWTGANVLTF. CDR3 bases: TGTGCCAGCAGCCCATGGACAGGGGCCAACGTCCTGACTTTC.

The rearrangement links TRBV6-6 to TRBJ2-5; 7 bases match TRBD1. The germline gives CDR1 MNHNY, CDR2 SVGAGI (reference sequence). V lost 2 bases and J lost 5; bases outside the gene matches: 5. The CDR3 is made up of 14 amino acids. The CDR3 reads CASSYGRGSETQYF. The DNA of the CDR3 is TGTGCCAGCAGTTACGGCAGGGGGTCTGAGACCCAGTACTTC.

CDR3 loop: CASSPPGQGVVAFF. The CDR3 nucleotides are TGTGCCAGCAGTCCACCGGGACAGGGAGTTGTGGCTTTCTTT. The rearrangement joins TRBV12-3 or TRBV12-4 to TRBJ1-1; 9 bases map to TRBD1. Unmatched junction bases numbered 12, after V lost 5 bases and J lost 11 bases. The CDR3 consists of 14 residues.

V usage is TRBV7-6 and J usage is TRBJ1-2, with D maybe TRBD1 (5 bases). The CDR3 runs 13 residues. Germline values: CDR1 SGHVS, CDR2 FNYEAQ. V dropped 2 bases and J dropped 7 bases, with 11 bases sitting between them. As DNA, the CDR3 is TGTGCCAGCAGCTTACCAGGGTTTCGTGGCTACACCTTC. It encodes CASSLPGFRGYTF.

This clonotype was observed a handful of times. The V call is TRBV6-2 or TRBV6-3, the J call TRBJ2-1; a weak D match, TRBD2 (6 bases). V lost 10 bases to trimming and J lost 4 bases, with 14 bases between them. CDR1 and CDR2 (germline): MNHEY, SVGEGT. The CDR3 spans 13 residues. CDR3 nucleotides: TGTGCCACCAGGGACTCTTCTTACAATGAGCAGTTCTTC. Amino acid sequence: CATRDSSYNEQFF.

The chain recombines TRBV5-1 with TRBJ2-6; D uncertain. There are 14 residues in the CDR3. Germline CDR1 reads SGHRS; CDR2 reads YFSETQ. Trimming removed 0 bases from V and 2 bases from J, with 3 bases in between. The DNA of the CDR3 is TGCGCCAGCAGCTTGGGGGCTGGGGCCAACGTCCTGACTTTC. This translates into CASSLGAGANVLTF.